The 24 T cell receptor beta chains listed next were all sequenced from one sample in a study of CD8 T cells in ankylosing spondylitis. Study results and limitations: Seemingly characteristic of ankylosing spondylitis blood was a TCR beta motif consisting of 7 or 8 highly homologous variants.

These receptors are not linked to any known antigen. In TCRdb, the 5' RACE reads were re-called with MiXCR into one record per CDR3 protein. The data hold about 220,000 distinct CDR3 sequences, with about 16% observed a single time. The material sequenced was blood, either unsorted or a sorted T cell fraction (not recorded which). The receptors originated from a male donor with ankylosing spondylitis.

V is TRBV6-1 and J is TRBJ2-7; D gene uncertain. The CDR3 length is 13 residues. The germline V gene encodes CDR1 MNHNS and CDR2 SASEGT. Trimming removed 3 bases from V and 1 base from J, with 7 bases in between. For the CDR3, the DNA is TGTGCCAGCAGTGAGGGTGGGTCCTACGAGCAGTACTTC. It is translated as CASSEGGSYEQYF.

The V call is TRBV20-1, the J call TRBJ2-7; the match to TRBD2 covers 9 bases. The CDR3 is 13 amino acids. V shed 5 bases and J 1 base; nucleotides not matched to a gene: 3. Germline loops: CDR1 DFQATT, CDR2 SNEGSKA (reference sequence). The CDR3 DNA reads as TGCAGTGCTTGGACTAGCGATTCCTACGAGCAGTACTTC. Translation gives CSAWTSDSYEQYF.

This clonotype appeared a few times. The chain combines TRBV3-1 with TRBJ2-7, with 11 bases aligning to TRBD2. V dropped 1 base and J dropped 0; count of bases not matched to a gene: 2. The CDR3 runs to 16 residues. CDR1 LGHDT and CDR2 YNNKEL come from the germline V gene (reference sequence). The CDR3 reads CASSQVTSGSSYEQYF. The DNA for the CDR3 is TGTGCCAGCAGCCAAGTAACTAGCGGGAGCTCCTACGAGCAGTACTTC.

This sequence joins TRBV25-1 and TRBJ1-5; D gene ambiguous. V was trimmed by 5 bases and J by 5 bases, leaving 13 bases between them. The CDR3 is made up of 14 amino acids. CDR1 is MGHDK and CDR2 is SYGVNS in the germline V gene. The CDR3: CASSPGVKDQPQHF. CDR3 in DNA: TGTGCCAGCAGTCCCGGGGTCAAGGATCAGCCCCAGCATTTT.

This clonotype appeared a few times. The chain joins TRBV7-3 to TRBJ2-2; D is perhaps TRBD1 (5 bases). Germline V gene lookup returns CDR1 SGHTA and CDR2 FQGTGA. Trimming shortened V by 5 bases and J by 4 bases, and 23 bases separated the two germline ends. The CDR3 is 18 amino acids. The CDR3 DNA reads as TGTGCCAGCAGCCTAAGTGGCGGACACCCTCTTGGCACCGGGGAGCTGTTTTTT. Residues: CASSLSGGHPLGTGELFF.

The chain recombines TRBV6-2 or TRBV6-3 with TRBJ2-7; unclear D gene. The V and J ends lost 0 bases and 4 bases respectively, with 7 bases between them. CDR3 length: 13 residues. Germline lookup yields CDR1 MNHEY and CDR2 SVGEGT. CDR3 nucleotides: TGTGCCAGCAGTTACTCGTTCCGGTACGAGCAGTACTTC. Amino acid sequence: CASSYSFRYEQYF.

The CDR3 coding sequence is TGTGCCAGCAGTCCCCTCGGGGCTGAAGCTTTCTTT. Protein product: CASSPLGAEAFF. The V gene is TRBV6-6, the J gene TRBJ1-1; no clear D gene. Trimming stripped 5 bases from V and 6 bases from J, with 10 bases between. This CDR3 spans 12 amino acids. Germline loops: CDR1 MNHNY, CDR2 SVGAGI (reference sequence).

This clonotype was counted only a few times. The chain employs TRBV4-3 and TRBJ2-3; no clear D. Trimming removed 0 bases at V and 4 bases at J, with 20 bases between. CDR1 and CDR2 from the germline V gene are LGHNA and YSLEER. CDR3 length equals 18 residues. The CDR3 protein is CASSQDRFGSRAADTQYF. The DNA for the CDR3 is TGCGCCAGCAGCCAAGATCGCTTCGGCAGCCGCGCCGCAGATACGCAGTATTTT.

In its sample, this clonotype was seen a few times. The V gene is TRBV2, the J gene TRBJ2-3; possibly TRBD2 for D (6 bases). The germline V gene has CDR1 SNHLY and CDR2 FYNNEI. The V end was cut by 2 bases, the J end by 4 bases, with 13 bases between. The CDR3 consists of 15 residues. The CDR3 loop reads CASSELAGLADTQYF. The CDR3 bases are TGTGCCAGCAGTGAATTGGCGGGGTTGGCAGATACGCAGTATTTT.

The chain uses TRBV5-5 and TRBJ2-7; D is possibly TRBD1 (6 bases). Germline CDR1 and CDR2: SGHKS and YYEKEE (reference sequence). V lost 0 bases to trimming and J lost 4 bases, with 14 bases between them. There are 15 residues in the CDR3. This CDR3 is CASSLGGRGGYEQYF. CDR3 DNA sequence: TGTGCCAGCAGCTTGGGGGGCAGGGGCGGTTACGAGCAGTACTTC.

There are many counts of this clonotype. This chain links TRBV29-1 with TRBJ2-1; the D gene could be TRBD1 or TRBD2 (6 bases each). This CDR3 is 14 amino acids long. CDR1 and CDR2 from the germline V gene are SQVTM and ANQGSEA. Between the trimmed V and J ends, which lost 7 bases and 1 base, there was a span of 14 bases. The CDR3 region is CSAGEGGSYNEQFF. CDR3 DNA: TGCAGCGCCGGAGAGGGGGGATCCTACAATGAGCAGTTCTTC.

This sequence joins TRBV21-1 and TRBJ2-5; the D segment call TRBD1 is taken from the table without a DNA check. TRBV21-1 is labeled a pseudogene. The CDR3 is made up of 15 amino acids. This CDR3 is CASSKSPRSVVTQYF. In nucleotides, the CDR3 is TGTGCCAGCAGCAAGTCCCCCAGGTCCGTTGTGACCCAGTACTTC.

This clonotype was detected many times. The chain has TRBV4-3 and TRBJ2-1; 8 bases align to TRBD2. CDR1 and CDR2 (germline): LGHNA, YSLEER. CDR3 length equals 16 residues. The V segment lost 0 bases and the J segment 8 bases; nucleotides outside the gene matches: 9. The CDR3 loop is CASSQELTSGSHEQFF. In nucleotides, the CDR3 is TGCGCCAGCAGCCAAGAGTTAACGAGCGGGAGCCATGAGCAGTTCTTC.

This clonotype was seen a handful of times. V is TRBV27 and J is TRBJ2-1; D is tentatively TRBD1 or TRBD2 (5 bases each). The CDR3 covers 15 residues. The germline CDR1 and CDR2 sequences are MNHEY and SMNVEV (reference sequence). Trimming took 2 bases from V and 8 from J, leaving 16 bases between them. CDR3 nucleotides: TGTGCCAGCAGTTTAGGTGCGGGCTCGGGACATGAGCAGTTCTTC. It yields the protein CASSLGAGSGHEQFF.

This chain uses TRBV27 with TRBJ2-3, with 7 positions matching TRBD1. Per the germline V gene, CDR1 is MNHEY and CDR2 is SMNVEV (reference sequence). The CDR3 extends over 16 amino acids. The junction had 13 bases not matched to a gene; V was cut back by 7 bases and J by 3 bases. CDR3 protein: CASIPSRGSATDTQYF. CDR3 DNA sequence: TGTGCCAGCATCCCTTCCAGGGGGAGCGCGACAGATACGCAGTATTTT.

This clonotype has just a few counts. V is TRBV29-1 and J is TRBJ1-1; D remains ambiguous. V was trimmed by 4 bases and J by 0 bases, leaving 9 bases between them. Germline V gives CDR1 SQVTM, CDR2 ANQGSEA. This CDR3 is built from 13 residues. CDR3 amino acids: CSVGVQLNTEAFF. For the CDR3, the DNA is TGCAGCGTTGGTGTACAGTTGAACACTGAAGCTTTCTTT.

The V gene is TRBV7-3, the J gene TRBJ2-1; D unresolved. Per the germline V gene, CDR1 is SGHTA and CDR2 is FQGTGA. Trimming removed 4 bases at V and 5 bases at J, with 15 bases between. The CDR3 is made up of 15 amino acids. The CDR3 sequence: CASSSDPELDNEQFF. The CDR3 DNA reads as TGTGCCAGCAGCTCGGACCCGGAGCTTGACAATGAGCAGTTCTTC.

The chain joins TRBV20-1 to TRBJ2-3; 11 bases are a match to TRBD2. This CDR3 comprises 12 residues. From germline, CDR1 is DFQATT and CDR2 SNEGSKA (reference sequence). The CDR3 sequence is CTRLAGLDTQYF. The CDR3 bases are TGCACAAGACTAGCGGGGTTAGATACGCAGTATTTT.

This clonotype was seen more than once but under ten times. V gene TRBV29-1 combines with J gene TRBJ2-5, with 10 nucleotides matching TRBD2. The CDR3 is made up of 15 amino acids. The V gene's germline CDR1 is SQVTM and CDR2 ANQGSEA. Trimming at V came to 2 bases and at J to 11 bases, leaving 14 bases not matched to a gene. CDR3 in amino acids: CSVEWVASGGHVQYF. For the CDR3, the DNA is TGCAGCGTTGAATGGGTTGCTAGCGGGGGCCACGTTCAGTACTTC.

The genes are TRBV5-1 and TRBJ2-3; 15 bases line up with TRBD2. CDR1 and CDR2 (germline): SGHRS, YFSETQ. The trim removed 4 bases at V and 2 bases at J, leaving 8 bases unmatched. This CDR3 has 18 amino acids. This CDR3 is CASSPGLAGGWYTDTQYF. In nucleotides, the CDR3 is TGCGCCAGCAGCCCGGGACTAGCGGGGGGCTGGTACACAGATACGCAGTATTTT.

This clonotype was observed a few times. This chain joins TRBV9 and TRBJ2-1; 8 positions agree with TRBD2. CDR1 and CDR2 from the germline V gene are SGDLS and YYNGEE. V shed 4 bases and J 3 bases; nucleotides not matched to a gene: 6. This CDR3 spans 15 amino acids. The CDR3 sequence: CASSPSGSFYNEQFF. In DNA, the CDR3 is TGTGCCAGCAGCCCTAGCGGGTCGTTCTACAATGAGCAGTTCTTC.

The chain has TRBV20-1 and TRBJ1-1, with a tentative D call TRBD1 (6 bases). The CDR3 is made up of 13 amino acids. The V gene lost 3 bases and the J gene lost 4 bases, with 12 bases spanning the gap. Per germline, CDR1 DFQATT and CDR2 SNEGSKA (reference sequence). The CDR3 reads CSASFRGGTEAFF. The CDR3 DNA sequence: TGCAGTGCTAGTTTCAGGGGCGGCACTGAAGCTTTCTTT.

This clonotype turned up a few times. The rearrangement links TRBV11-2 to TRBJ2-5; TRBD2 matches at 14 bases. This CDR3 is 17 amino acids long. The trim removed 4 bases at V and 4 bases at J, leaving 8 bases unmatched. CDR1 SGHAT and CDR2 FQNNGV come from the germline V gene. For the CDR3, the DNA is TGTGCCAGCAGCTCCCTTCCGGGACTAGCGGGAGTAGAGACCCAGTACTTC. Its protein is CASSSLPGLAGVETQYF. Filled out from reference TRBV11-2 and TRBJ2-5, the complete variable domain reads EAGVAQSPRYKIIEKRQSVAFWCNPISGHATLYWYQQILGQGPKLLIQFQNNGVVDDSQLPKDRFSAERLKGVDSTLKIQPAKLEDSAVYLCASSSLPGLAGVETQYFGPGTRLLVL.

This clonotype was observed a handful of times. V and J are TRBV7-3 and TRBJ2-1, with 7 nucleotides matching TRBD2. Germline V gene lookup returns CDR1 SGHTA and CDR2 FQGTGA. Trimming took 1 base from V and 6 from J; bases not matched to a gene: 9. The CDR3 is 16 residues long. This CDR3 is CASSLIGPSGFNEQFF. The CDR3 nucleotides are TGTGCCAGCAGCTTAATTGGGCCTAGCGGTTTCAATGAGCAGTTCTTC.